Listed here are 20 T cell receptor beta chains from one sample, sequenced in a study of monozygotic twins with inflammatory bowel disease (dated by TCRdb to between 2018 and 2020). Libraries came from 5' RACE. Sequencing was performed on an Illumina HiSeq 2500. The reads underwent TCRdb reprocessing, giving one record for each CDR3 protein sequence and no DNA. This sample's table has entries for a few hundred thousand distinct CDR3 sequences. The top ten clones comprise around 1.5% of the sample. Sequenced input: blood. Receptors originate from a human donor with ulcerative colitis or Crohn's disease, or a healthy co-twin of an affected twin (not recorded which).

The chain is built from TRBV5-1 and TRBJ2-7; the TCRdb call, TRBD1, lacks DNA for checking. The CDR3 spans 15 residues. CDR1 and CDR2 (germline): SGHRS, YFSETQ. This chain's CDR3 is CASSLTGQISGEQDF.

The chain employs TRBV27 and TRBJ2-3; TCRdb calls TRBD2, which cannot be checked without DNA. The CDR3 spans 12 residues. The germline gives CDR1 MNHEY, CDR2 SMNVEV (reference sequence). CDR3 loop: CASGGVGDTQYF.

CDR3 protein: CSARATGGLFSYGYTF. The chain combines TRBV20-1 with TRBJ1-2; the D call of TRBD1 rests on TCRdb alone, since no DNA is present to check it. The CDR3 sequence is 16 residues long. Per germline, CDR1 DFQATT and CDR2 SNEGSKA (reference sequence).

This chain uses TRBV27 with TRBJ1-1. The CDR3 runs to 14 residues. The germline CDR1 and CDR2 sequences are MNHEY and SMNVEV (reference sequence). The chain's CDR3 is CASSFAGKHTEAFF.

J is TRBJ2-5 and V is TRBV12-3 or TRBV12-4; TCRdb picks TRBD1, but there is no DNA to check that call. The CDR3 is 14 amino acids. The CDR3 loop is CASSLQGGLETQYF.

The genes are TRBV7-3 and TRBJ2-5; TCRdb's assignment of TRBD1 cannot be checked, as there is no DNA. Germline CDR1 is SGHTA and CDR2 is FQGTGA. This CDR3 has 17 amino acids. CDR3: CASSLNPVGTGQETQYF.

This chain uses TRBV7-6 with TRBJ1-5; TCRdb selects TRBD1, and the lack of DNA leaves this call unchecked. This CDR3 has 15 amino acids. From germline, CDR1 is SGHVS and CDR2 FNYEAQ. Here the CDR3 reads CASSLGTGQNQPQHF.

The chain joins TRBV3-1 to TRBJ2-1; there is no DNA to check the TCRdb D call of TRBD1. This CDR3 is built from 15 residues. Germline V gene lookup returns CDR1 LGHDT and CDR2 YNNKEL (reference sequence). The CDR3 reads CASSRTGGPYNEQFF.

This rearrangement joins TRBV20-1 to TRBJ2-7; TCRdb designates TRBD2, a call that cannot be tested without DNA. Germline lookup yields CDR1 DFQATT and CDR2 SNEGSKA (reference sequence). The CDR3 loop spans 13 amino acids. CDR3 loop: CSAPSSGDDEQYF.

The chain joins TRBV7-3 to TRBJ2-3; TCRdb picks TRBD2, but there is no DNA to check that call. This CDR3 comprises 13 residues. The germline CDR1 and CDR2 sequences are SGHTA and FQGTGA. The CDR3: CASSLTSSDTQYF.

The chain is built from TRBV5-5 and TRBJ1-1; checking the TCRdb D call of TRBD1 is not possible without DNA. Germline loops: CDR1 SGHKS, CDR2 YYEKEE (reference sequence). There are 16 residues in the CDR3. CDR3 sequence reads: CASSLEEVRGYTEAFF.

CDR3: CASSSLSDRVRSAEAFF. This chain links TRBV5-6 with TRBJ1-1; TCRdb reports TRBD1, a call that lacks DNA to check it against. The germline V gene has CDR1 SGHDT and CDR2 YYEEEE. This CDR3 spans 17 amino acids.

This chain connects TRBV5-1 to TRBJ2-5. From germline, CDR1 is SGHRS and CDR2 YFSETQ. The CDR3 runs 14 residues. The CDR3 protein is CASSFGSKKETQYF.

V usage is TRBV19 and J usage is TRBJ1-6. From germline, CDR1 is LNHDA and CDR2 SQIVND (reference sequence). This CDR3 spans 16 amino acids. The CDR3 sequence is CASSQKESSYNSPLHF. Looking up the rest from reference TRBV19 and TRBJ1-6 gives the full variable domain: DGGITQSPKYLFRKEGQNVTLSCEQNLNHDAMYWYRQDPGQGLRLIYYSQIVNDFQKGDIAEGYSVSREKKESFPLTVTSAQKNPTAFYLCASSQKESSYNSPLHFGNGTRLTVT.

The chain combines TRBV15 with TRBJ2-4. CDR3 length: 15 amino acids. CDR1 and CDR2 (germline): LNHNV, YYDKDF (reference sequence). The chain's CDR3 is CATSRDNLAKNIQYF.

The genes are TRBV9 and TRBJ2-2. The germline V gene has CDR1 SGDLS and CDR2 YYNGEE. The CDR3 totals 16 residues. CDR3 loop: CASSVGWGANTGELFF.

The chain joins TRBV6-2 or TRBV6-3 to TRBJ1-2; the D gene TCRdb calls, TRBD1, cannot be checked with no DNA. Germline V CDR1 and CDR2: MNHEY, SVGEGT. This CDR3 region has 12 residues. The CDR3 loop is CASSHNTGSETF.

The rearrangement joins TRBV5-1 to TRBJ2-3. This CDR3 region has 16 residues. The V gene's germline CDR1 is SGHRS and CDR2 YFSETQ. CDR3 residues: CASSGRHTASTDTQYF.

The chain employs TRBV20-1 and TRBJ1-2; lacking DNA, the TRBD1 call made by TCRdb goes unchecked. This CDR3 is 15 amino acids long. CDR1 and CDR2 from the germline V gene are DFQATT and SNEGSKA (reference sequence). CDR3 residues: CSAKSPGTGFGGYTF.

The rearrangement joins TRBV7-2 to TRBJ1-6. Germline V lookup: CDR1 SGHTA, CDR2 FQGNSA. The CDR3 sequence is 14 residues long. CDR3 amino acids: CASSLDPNYSPLHF.